Shown below are 19 T cell receptor delta chains from a single sample sequenced in a study of gamma-delta chains in newborns, infants, children. TCRdb processed the reads again with the CATT caller. The sample records 5,600 or so delta-chain clones, approximately 1.9% being singletons. The source material was blood. The receptors were gathered from a child who was a newborn, infant or young child, either healthy, febrile or measles-vaccinated (not recorded which).

A note on this clone: The protein recorded in TCRdb matches a much larger clone and deviates from this DNA's translation at residue 8, suggesting a read error; the protein here is obtained by translating the DNA. CDR3 sequence (DNA): TGTGCCTGTGACACCGGATACTTGGGGAGCTCCTGGGACACCCGACAGATGTTTTTC. Translated: CACDTGYLGSSWDTRQMFF. The V and J genes are TRDV2 and TRDJ3; weak D call: TRDD3 (6 bases). V was pared by 0 bases and J by 0 bases, with 14 bases between. Looked up from germline, CDR1 is GEAIGNYY and CDR2 is EKD. The CDR3 covers 19 residues.

Remarks on this clone: This likely reflects a read error, since a far larger clone is one base away. Other DNA sequences in the same sample also yield this CDR3. The genes are TRDV2 and TRDJ3, with a tentative D call TRDD3 (5 bases). Trimming took off 0 bases at V and 0 bases at J, with 23 bases between the two ends. In germline, CDR1 is GEAIGNYY, CDR2 EKD. The CDR3 contains 22 residues. The CDR3 loop is CACDTPEGGIRALSWDTRQMFF. The CDR3 DNA reads TGTGCCTGTGACACCCCAGAAGGCGGTATACGCGCCCTCTCCTGGGACACCCGACAGATGTTTTTC.

In its sample, this clone is medium-sized. This sample also contains other DNA sequences that code for the same CDR3. The chain is built from TRDV3 and TRDJ3, with TRDD3 as a possible D gene (6 bases). The CDR3 runs 14 residues. In germline, CDR1 is TVYSNPD, CDR2 GDNSRS (reference sequence). The V and J ends lost 2 bases and 1 base respectively, with 6 bases between them. CDR3: CAFGGSWDTRQMFF. For the CDR3, the DNA is TGTGCCTTTGGGGGATCCTGGGACACCCGACAGATGTTTTTC.

This clone appeared a few times. This likely reflects a read error, since a far larger clone is one base away. The gene calls are TRDV2 and TRDJ3; 10 nucleotides agree with TRDD3. CDR1 and CDR2 from the germline V gene are GEAIGNYY and EKD. The CDR3 has 19 amino acids. CDR3 loop: CACGTMGDTSSWDTRQMFF. In DNA, the CDR3 is TGTGCCTGTGGCACCATGGGGGATACTAGCTCCTGGGACACCCGACAGATGTTTTTC.

In its sample, this clone was seen a few times. A much more abundant neighbour one base away suggests this may be a read error. The V and J genes are TRDV2 and TRDJ3, with D possibly being TRDD3 (6 bases). Germline loops: CDR1 GEAIGNYY, CDR2 EKD. Between the trimmed V and J ends, which lost 0 bases and 8 bases, there was a span of 25 bases. The CDR3 loop spans 20 amino acids. CDR3 in amino acids: CACDTVIGGHANSHTRQMFF. In DNA form, the CDR3 reads TGTGCCTGTGACACCGTGATCGGGGGACACGCGAATTCACACACCCGACAGATGTTTTTC.

This clone was detected only a few times. This may stem from a read error, because a much larger clone lies one nucleotide away. Other DNA sequences from this sample encode an identical CDR3 as well. V is TRDV2 and J is TRDJ3; 7 bases map to TRDD3. The CDR3 contains 19 residues. V gave up 0 bases and J gave up 0 bases; unmatched junction bases: 7. Germline loops: CDR1 GEAIGNYY, CDR2 EKD. The CDR3 protein is CACDTATGVFSWDTRQMFF. For the CDR3, the DNA is TGTGCCTGTGACACCGCTACTGGGGTCTTCTCCTGGGACACCCGACAGATGTTTTTC.

This clone was picked up a small number of times. This sequence may be a read error, since a much larger clone differs from it by one base. The chain is built from TRDV2 and TRDJ3, with 12 bases aligning to TRDD3. Per the germline V gene, CDR1 is GEAIGNYY and CDR2 is EKD. This CDR3 comprises 19 residues. V shed 3 bases and J 0 bases; nucleotides not matched to a gene: 5. Written as DNA, the CDR3 is TGTGCCTGTGACCTTACTGGGGGATACATCTCCTGGGACACCCGACAGATGTTTTTC. Amino acid sequence: CACDLTGGYISWDTRQMFF.

By share, this clone counts as medium-sized. A far bigger clonotype differs at one base, so this is likely a read error. The rearrangement uses TRDV2 and TRDJ2; TRDD3 matches 10 bases. Germline V lookup: CDR1 GEAIGNYY, CDR2 EKD. The junction had 3 bases not matched to a gene; V was cut back by 3 bases and J by 6 bases. The CDR3 runs 14 residues. CDR3: CACDVLGDAAQLFF. The DNA of the CDR3 is TGTGCCTGTGACGTACTGGGGGATGCAGCACAACTCTTCTTT.

This clone was found a few times. A read error may account for a junction end that differs from germline. This sample includes further DNA sequences coding for the same CDR3. V and J are TRDV2 and TRDJ3; a weak D match, TRDD3 (5 bases). The CDR3 has 18 residues. The germline V gene encodes CDR1 GEAIGNYY and CDR2 EKD. The CDR3 reads CACDTGGYASWDTRQMFF. Here the CDR3 DNA reads TGTGCTTGTGACACCGGGGGGTACGCCTCCTGGGACACCCGACAGATGTTTTTC.

About this clone: TCRdb's protein, taken from a much larger clone, differs from this DNA's translation at residue 8, likely owing to a read error; the protein displayed comes from the DNA. V usage is TRDV2 and J usage is TRDJ1; 8 bases line up with TRDD3. This CDR3 is built from 16 residues. The junction had 7 bases not matched to a gene; V was cut back by 2 bases and J by 0 bases. The germline CDR1 and CDR2 sequences are GEAIGNYY and EKD. CDR3 in DNA: TGTGCCTGTGACATACTGGGGGCTTCGAACACCGATAAACTCATCTTT. Protein product: CACDILGASNTDKLIF.

This clone was counted between two and nine times. With a much larger clone just one base away, this may be a read error. Other DNA sequences in this specimen translate into the identical CDR3. The rearrangement uses TRDV2 and TRDJ3, with 13 bases matching TRDD3. The germline CDR1 and CDR2 sequences are GEAIGNYY and EKD. CDR3 size: 19 residues. The chain's CDR3 is CACDFILGDTKWDTRQMFF. DNA of the CDR3: TGTGCCTGTGACTTCATACTGGGGGATACGAAGTGGGACACCCGGCAGATGTTTTTC.

Judged by abundance, this clone is medium-sized. This sequence joins TRDV2 and TRDJ3; D call uncertain. The germline CDR1 and CDR2 sequences are GEAIGNYY and EKD. Trimming cost V 3 bases and J 1 base, with 15 bases left between them. The CDR3 has 18 amino acids. The CDR3 protein is CACDPIWPKSWDTRQMFF. The CDR3 bases are TGTGCCTGTGACCCCATCTGGCCCAAATCCTGGGACACCCGACAGATGTTTTTC.

Note on this clone: This sequence is one base from a far larger clone and is likely a read error. Other nucleotide sequences in the sample specify the same CDR3. This chain joins TRDV2 and TRDJ3; 13 nucleotides align to TRDD3. The V gene end was trimmed by 2 bases and the J gene end by 4 bases; junction bases not matched to a gene: 10. CDR1 is GEAIGNYY, CDR2 EKD, per germline. CDR3 length: 20 residues. DNA for the CDR3: TGTGCCTGTGACAATACTGGGGGATACGGCAGCTCTTGGGACACCCGACAGATGTTTTTC. Translation gives CACDNTGGYGSSWDTRQMFF.

This clone was counted a few times. This DNA's translation differs at residue 9 from TCRdb's protein, which comes from a much larger clone; a read error is likely, and the protein shown is translated from the DNA. The rearrangement links TRDV2 to TRDJ2, with TRDD3 identical over 8 bases. V lost 0 bases to trimming and J lost 6 bases; unmatched junction nucleotides: 2. Germline V gene sequence: CDR1 GEAIGNYY, CDR2 EKD. The CDR3 spans 14 residues. This CDR3 is CACDTVGDAAQLFF. DNA of the CDR3: TGTGCCTGTGACACCGTGGGGGATGCAGCACAACTCTTCTTT.

As to this clone: A much larger clone lies a single base off, so this may be a read error. The sample carries other DNA sequences with the same CDR3. The chain combines TRDV1 with TRDJ2; no clear D. The CDR3 is made up of 22 amino acids. Germline values: CDR1 TSWWSYY, CDR2 QGS. V was shortened by 1 base and J by 7 bases, with 34 bases between the two germline ends. DNA of the CDR3: TGTGCTCTTGGGGAACGGCCTGGTGGATTTGTAACGTTACGTGCCTGTCGAGCACAACTCTTCTTT. Its protein is CALGERPGGFVTLRACRAQLFF.

As concerns this clone: This may stem from a read error, because a much larger clone lies one nucleotide away. The sample contains more than one DNA sequence encoding this CDR3. The V and J genes are TRDV2 and TRDJ3; unclear D gene. V gave up 0 bases and J gave up 0 bases, with 11 bases separating them. Per the germline V gene, CDR1 is GEAIGNYY and CDR2 is EKD. The CDR3 runs 18 residues. The CDR3 here is CACDTVEGLSWDTRQMFF. The CDR3 coding sequence is TGTGCCTGTGACACCGTAGAGGGCCTCTCCTGGGACACCCGACAGATGTTTTTC.

For this clone: This may stem from a read error, because a much larger clone lies one nucleotide away. Other nucleotide sequences in the sample specify the same CDR3. The V call is TRDV2, the J call TRDJ2; 7 bases match TRDD3. V was pared by 0 bases and J by 8 bases, with 8 bases of the junction left unmatched. The germline CDR1 and CDR2 sequences are GEAIGNYY and EKD. The CDR3 runs 15 residues. Here the CDR3 DNA reads TGTGCCTGTGACACCGTGGGGGAGAAAGTGGCACAACTCTTCTTT. Translating it yields CACDTVGEKVAQLFF.

This clone was detected a few times. TCRdb attributes to this sequence the protein of a much larger clone, which differs from the DNA translation at residue 9; a read error is likely, and the protein displayed is translated from the DNA. The V and J genes are TRDV2 and TRDJ2; weak D call: TRDD3 (6 bases). The CDR3 totals 14 residues. V shed 1 base and J shed 8 bases, with 13 bases lying between them. Germline CDR1 and CDR2: GEAIGNYY and EKD. The CDR3 reads CACDTRGDPAQLFF. In DNA form, the CDR3 reads TGTGCCTGTGACACAAGGGGGGACCCGGCACAACTCTTCTTT.

The table lists this clone with a few counts. Given a much more abundant clone one base away, this may be a read error. This CDR3 is also generated by other DNA sequences in the sample. The rearrangement links TRDV3 to TRDJ3; possibly TRDD3 for D (5 bases). The CDR3 runs to 14 residues. Trimming took off 2 bases at V and 0 bases at J, with 5 bases between the two ends. The germline V gene has CDR1 TVYSNPD and CDR2 GDNSRS (reference sequence). CDR3 in amino acids: CAFGGSWDTRQMFF. The CDR3 nucleotides read TGTGCCTTTGGGGGCTCCTGGGACACCCGACAGATGTTTTTC.